This TCR beta chain was documented in a study of cytomegalovirus exposure and HLA in healthy donors. Study-level points and caveats: In a later analysis, HLA-associated beta chains showed higher expansion and lower generation probabilities than comparable chains. According to a later analysis, most TCR beta chains associated with CMV appeared HLA-restricted.

This clone was counted a single time. Its antigen is currently unknown. PCR used 60 Vbeta primers and 13 Jbeta primers. The method was immunoSEQ multiplex PCR; TCRdb's version includes in-frame clones alone and lacks a portion of them. The sample shows around 220,000 clones, approximately 80% of them seen only once. The CDR3 sequence is 14 residues long. V lost 0 bases, J lost 4 bases, and 3 bases stayed unmatched. CDR1 and CDR2 (germline): SGHRS, YFSETQ. This receptor was identified in a man in his forties in good health and CMV-seronegative. The genes are TRBV5-1 and TRBJ2-5; TRBD2 matches at 7 bases. Sequencing input: PBMCs. The DNA of the CDR3 is TGCGCCAGCAGCTTGGTGGGCGGGAGAGAGACCCAGTACTTC. Translation: CASSLVGGRETQYF.